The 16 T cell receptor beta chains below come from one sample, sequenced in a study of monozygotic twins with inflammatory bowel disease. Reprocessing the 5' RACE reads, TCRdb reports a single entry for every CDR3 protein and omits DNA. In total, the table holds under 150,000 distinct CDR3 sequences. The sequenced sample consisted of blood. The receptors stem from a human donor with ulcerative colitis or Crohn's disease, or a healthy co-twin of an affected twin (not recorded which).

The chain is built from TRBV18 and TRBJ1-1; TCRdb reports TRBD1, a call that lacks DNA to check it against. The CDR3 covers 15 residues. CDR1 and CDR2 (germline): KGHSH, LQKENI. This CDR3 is CASSPFSQGATEAFF.

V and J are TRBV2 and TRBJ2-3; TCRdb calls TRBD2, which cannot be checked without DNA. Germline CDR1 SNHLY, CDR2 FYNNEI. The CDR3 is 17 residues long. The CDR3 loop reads CASSVEAGGPGTDTQYF. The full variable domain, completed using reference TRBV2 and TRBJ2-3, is EPEVTQTPSHQVTQMGQEVILRCVPISNHLYFYWYRQILGQKVEFLVSFYNNEISEKSEIFDDQFSVERPDGSNFTLKIRSTKLEDSAMYFCASSVEAGGPGTDTQYFGPGTRLTVL.

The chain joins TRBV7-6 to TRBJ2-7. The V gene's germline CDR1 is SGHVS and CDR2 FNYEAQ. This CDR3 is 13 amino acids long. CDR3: CASSGELSYEQYF.

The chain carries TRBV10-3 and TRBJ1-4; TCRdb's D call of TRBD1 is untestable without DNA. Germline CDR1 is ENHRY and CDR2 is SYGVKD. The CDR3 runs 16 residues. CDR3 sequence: CAISEGEYRVGEKLFF.

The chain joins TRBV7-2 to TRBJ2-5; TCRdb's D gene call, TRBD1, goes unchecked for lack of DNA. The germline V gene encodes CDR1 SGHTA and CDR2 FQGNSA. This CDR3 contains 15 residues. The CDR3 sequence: CASSLSSGQGTTQYF.

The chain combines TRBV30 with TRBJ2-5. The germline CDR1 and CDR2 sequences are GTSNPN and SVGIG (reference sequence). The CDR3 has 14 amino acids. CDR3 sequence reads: CAWSKGTGRETQYF.

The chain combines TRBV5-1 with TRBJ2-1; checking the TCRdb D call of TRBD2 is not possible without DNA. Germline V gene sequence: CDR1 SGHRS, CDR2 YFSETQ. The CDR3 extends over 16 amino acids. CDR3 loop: CASSAGLAGGFYEQFF.

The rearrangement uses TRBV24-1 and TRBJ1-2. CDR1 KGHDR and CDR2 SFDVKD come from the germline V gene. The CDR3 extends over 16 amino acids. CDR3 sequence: CATRDRTPVLSYGYTF.

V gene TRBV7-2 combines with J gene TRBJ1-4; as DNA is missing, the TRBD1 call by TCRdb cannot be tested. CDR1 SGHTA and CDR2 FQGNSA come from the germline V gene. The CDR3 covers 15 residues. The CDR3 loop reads CASSYTGGAEEKLFF.

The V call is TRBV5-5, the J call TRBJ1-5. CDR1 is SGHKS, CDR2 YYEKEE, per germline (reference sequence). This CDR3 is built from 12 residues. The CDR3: CASSLGNQPQHF.

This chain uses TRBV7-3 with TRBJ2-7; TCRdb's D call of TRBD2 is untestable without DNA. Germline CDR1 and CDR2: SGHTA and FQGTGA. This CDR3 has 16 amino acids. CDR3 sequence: CASSLILAGGAYEQYF.

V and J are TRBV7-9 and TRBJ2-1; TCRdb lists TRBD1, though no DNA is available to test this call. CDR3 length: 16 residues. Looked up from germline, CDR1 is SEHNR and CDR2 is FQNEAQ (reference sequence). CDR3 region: CASSLQQGASYNEQFF.

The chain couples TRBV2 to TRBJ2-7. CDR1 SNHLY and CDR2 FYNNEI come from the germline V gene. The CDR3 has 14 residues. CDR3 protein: CASSEGAQIYEQYF.

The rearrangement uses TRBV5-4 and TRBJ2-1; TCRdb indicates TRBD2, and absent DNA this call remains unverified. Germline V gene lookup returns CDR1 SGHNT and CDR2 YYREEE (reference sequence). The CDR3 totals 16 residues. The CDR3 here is CASSLVAGTYYNEQFF. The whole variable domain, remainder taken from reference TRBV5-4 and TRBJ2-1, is ETGVTQSPTHLIKTRGQQVTLRCSSQSGHNTVSWYQQALGQGPQFIFQYYREEENGRGNFPPRFSGLQFPNYSSELNVNALELDDSALYLCASSLVAGTYYNEQFFGPGTRLTVL.

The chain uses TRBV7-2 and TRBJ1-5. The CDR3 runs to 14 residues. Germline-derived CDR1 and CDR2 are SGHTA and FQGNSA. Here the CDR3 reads CASSLEGWNQPQHF.

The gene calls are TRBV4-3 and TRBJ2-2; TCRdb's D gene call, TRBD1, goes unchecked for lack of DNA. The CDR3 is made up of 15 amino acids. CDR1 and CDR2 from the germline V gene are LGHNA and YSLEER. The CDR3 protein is CASSQDLNLRGALFF.